The T cell receptor beta chain under discussion was sequenced for a study of OX40 agonist ivuxolimab in advanced cancers. With regard to the full study: Ivuxolimab was an agonistic, fully human IgG2 monoclonal antibody directed against OX40 (CD134), a costimulatory receptor. Intravenous ivuxolimab was administered to patients every 2 weeks at six dose levels: 0.01, 0.1, 0.3, 1.5, 3 and 10 mg/kg. Among the roughly 50 dose-escalation patients, about 20 had hepatocellular carcinoma, 15 or so melanoma, 9 renal cell carcinoma and 9 head and neck cancer. The dose-escalation cohort was almost 85% male with a mean age of about 58 years, ranging from roughly 20 to 85. Patients were allowed to have had prior anti-PD-1, anti-PD-L1 or anti-CTLA-4 therapy, and approximately 43% of the dose-escalation patients had previously received checkpoint inhibitors. Partial responses occurred in three dose-escalation patients, of whom one had hepatocellular carcinoma and two had cutaneous melanoma. The point of sequencing TCRbeta in the periphery was to test whether ivuxolimab changed TCR sequence diversity and drove clonal T-cell expansion. The monotherapy dose-escalation portion (N ≈ 57 patients) of the phase I ivuxolimab trial is reported in the paper.

For sequencing of the TCRbeta CDR3 region, genomic DNA was extracted from the sorted cells. The immunoSEQ Assay was used to sequence the TCRbeta CDR3 regions. The source is immuneACCESS, and TCRdb retained only in-frame sequences with V and J called. Part of the clones is not carried over; for the studies checked, unresolved V genes explain less than half of this, and the remainder is unexplained. The sample table lists some 150,000 clones, about nine tenths of them with a count of one. Of the sample, about 1.1% falls within the top ten clones. The full study reports these points: Low levels of normalized T-cell clonal expansion were also seen in some patients who did not respond. Clonal expansion of both CD4+ and CD8+ blood T cells was observed from baseline to week 6 at doses 0.1 to 3.0 mg/kg. Antigen specificity was not determined for the clonally expanded peripheral T cells. Partial responders in the 0.1-3.0 mg/kg groups had among the lowest normalized peripheral clonal expansion, especially among CD8+ T cells. After ivuxolimab, more expanded clones were found on average in CD8+ T cells than in CD4+ T cells.

The trial excluded patients who had a history of autoimmune disease or were on systemic immunosuppression. Peripheral blood for TCR sequencing was collected from all dose cohorts at baseline, on cycle 4 day 1, and on cycle 7 day 1. Samples were obtained from an open-label, multicenter, first-in-human phase I dose-escalation trial of ivuxolimab. The trial enrolled adults with locally advanced or metastatic head and neck squamous cell, hepatocellular, melanoma or renal cell carcinoma. Before TCR sequencing, CD4+ T cells and CD8+ T cells were sorted from peripheral blood as separate populations. A word on this clone: What this receptor recognizes is not known. Nothing much larger sits one base from this clone, and base qualities are not available.

This TCR derives from an adult with an advanced solid tumor such as melanoma, head and neck, liver or kidney cancer. The material was CD4+ or CD8+ T cells sorted from blood, obtained in a trial of the OX40 agonist ivuxolimab.

Read as DNA, the sequence is TGTGCCAGCAGCTTCGACAGGGGGCCACTCACAAACTATGGCTACACCTTC. Protein translation: CASSFDRGPLTNYGYTF. The chain is encoded by TRBV5-8 joined to TRBJ1-2; TRBD1 aligns with 10 central bases. The germline V gene sets CDR1 to SGHTS and CDR2 to YDEGEE. The junction shows trimming of 2 bases on V and 2 bases on J, and the gene matches do not reach 9 bases of it. The CDR3 runs 17 residues from the cysteine to the phenylalanine. This entry keeps only the CDR3 DNA: 51 bases, framed from base 1. Where the CDR3 stops, the reference TRBV5-8 and TRBJ1-2 genes take over; the full variable domain is EAGVTQSPTHLIKTRGQQATLRCSPISGHTSVYWYQQALGLGLQFLLWYDEGEERNRGNFPPRFSGRQFPNYSSELNVNALELEDSALYLCASSFDRGPLTNYGYTFGSGTRLTVV.